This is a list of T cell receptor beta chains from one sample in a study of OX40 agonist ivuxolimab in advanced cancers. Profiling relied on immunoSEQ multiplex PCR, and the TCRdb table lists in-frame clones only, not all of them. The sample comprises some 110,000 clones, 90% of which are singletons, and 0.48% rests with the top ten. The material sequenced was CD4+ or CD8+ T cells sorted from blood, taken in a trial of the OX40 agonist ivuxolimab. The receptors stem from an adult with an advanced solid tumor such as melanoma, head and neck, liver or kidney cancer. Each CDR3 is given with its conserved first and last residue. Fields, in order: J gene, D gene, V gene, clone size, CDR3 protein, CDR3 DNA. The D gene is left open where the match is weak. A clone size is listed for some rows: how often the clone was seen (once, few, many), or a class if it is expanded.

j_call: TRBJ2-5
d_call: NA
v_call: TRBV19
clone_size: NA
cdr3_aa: CASRAGTEETQYF
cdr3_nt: TGTGCCAGTAGGGCCGGGACCGAAGAGACCCAGTACTTC

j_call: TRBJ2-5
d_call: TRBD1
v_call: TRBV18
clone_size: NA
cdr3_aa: CASSPQGGVETQYF
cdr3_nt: TGTGCCAGCTCACCACAAGGGGGCGTTGAGACCCAGTACTTC

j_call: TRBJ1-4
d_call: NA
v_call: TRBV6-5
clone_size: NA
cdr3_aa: CASSYSTAGINEKLFF
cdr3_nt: TGTGCCAGCAGTTACTCGACGGCCGGAATTAATGAAAAACTGTTTTTT

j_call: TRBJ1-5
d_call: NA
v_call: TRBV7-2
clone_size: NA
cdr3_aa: CASSLVGQSNQPQHF
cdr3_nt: TGTGCCAGCAGCTTAGTAGGTCAGAGCAATCAGCCCCAGCATTTT

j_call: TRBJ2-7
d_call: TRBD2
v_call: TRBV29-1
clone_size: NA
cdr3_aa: CSVGTAGGYEQYF
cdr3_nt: TGCAGCGTCGGGACAGCGGGGGGCTACGAGCAGTACTTC

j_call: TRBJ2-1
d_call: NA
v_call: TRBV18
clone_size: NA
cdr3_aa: CASWNGDRNEQFF
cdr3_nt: TGTGCCAGCTGGAACGGCGACAGAAATGAGCAGTTCTTC

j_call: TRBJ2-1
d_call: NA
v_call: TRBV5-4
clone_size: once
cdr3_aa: CASAERHSSYNEQFF
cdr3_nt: TGTGCCAGCGCGGAGCGGCACAGCTCCTACAATGAGCAGTTCTTC

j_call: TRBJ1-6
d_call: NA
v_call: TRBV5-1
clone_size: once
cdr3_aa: CASSRTEADNSPLHF
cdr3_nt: TGCGCCAGCAGCCGGACCGAAGCGGATAATTCACCCCTCCACTTT

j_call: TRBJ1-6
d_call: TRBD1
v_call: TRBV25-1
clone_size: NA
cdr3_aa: CASSPQGVYSPLHF
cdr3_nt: TGTGCCAGCAGTCCACAGGGGGTGTATTCACCCCTCCACTTT

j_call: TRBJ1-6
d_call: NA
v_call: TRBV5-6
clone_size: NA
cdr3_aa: CASSLSQGSPLHF
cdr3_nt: TGTGCCAGCAGCTTATCACAGGGCTCACCCCTCCACTTT

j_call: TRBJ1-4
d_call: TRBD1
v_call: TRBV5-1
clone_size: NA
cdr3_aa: CASSKRGPGTNEKLFF
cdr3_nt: TGCGCCAGCAGCAAGAGGGGGCCTGGGACTAATGAAAAACTGTTTTTT

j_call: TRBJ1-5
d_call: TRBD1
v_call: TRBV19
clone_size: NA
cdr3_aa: CASSIGQVFSNQPQHF
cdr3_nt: TGTGCCAGTAGTATCGGACAGGTCTTTAGCAATCAGCCCCAGCATTTT

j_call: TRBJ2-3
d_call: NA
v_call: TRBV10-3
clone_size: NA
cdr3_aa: CAISELGRSTDTQYF
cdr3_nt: TGTGCCATCAGTGAACTTGGGCGGTCCACAGATACGCAGTATTTT

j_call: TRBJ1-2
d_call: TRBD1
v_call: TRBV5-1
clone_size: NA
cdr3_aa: CASSNTGQDYGYTF
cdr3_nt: TGCGCCAGCAGCAACACGGGACAGGACTATGGCTACACCTTC

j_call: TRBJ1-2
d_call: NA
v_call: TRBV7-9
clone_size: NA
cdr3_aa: CASSLEQGWNGYTF
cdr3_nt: TGTGCCAGCAGCTTAGAACAGGGCTGGAATGGCTACACCTTC

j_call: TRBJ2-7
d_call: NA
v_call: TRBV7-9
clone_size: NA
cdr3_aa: CASSLQGYEQYF
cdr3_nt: TGTGCCAGCAGCTTACAAGGCTACGAGCAGTACTTC

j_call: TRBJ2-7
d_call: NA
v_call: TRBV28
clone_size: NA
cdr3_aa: CASSLQGPYEQYF
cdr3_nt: TGTGCCAGCAGTTTACAGGGGCCCTACGAGCAGTACTTC

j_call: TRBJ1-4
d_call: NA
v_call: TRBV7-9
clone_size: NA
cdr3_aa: CASSPRGEKLFF
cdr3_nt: TGTGCCAGCAGCCCCCGGGGTGAAAAACTGTTTTTT

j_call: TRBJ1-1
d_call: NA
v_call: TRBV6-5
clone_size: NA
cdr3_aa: CASSLVVEAFF
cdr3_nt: TGTGCCAGCAGTTTGGTGGTTGAAGCTTTCTTT

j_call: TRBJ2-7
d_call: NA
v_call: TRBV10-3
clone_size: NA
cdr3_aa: CAISVGSDSYEQYF
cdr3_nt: TGTGCCATCAGTGTAGGTTCAGACAGCTACGAGCAGTACTTC

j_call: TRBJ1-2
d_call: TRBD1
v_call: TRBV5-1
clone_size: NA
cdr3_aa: CASSNGTGAYGYTF
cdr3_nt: TGCGCCAGCAGCAACGGTACAGGGGCCTATGGCTACACCTTC

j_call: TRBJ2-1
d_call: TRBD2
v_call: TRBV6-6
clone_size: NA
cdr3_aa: CASSEGLAHNEQFF
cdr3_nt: TGTGCCAGCAGTGAGGGACTAGCCCACAATGAGCAGTTCTTC

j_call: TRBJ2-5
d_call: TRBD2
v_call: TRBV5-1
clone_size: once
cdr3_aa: CASSLTSGGKTQYF
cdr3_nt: TGCGCCAGCAGCTTGACTAGCGGGGGGAAGACCCAGTACTTC

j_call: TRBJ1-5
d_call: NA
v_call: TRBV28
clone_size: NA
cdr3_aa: CASRTIRGSSNQPQHF
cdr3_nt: TGTGCCAGCAGAACAATTAGAGGAAGTAGCAATCAGCCCCAGCATTTT

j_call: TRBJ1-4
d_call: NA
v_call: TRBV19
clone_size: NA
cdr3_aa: CASSARRATNEKLFF
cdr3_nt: TGTGCCAGTAGCGCCCGGAGGGCAACTAATGAAAAACTGTTTTTT

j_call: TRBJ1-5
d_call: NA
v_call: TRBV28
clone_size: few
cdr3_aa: CASWGGHNQPQHF
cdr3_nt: TGTGCCAGCTGGGGTGGGCACAATCAGCCCCAGCATTTT

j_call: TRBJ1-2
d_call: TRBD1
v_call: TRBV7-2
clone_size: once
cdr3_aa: CASVGTEYGYTF
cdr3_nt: TGTGCCAGCGTCGGGACAGAATATGGCTACACCTTC

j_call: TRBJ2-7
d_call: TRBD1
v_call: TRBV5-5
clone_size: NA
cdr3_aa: CASTKQGTGLYEQYF
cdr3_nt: TGTGCCAGCACCAAGCAAGGGACAGGGCTCTACGAGCAGTACTTC

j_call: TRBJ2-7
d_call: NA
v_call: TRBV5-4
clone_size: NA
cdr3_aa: CASSLYSEQYF
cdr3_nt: TGTGCCAGCAGCTTGTACTCCGAGCAGTACTTC

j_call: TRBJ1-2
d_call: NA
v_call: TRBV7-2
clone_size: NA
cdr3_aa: CASSSQGGTGYGYTF
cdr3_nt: TGTGCCAGCAGCTCCCAAGGGGGGACCGGCTATGGCTACACCTTC

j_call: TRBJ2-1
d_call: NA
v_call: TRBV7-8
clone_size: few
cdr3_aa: CASLPWADYSSYNEQFF
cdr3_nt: TGTGCCAGTCTGCCCTGGGCGGACTATAGCTCCTACAATGAGCAGTTCTTC

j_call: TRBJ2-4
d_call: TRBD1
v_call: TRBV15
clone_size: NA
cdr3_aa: CATLDRAPARAKNIQYF
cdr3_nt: TGTGCCACGCTAGACAGGGCTCCTGCGAGGGCCAAAAACATTCAGTACTTC

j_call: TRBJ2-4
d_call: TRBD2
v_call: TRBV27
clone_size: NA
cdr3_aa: CASSLFALAGTKNIQYF
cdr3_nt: TGTGCCAGCAGTTTATTCGCACTAGCGGGCACCAAAAACATTCAGTACTTC

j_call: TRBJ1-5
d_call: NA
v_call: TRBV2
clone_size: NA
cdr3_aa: CASSGGNSNQPQHF
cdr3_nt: TGTGCCAGCAGTGGGGGGAATAGCAATCAGCCCCAGCATTTT

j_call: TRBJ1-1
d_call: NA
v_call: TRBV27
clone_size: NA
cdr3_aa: CASSYNRPGTEAFF
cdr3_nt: TGTGCCAGCAGTTACAACAGGCCCGGCACTGAAGCTTTCTTT

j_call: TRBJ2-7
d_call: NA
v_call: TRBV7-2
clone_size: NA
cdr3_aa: CASSPGQAKEYEQYF
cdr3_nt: TGTGCCAGCAGCCCGGGACAAGCAAAAGAGTACGAGCAGTACTTC

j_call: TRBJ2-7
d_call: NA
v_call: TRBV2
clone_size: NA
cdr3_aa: CASSSSFSYEQYF
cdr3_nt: TGTGCCAGCAGTAGCTCTTTCTCCTACGAGCAGTACTTC

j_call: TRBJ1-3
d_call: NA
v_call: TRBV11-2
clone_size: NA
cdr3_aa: CASSMGLSSGNTIYF
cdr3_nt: TGTGCCAGCAGCATGGGGTTGTCCTCTGGAAACACCATATATTTT

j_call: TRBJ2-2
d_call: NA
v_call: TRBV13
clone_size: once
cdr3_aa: CASTLGYTGELFF
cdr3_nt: TGTGCCAGCACCCTGGGCTACACCGGGGAGCTGTTTTTT

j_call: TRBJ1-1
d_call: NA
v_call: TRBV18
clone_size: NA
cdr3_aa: CASSPPGFEAFF
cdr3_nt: TGTGCCAGCTCACCACCGGGCTTTGAAGCTTTCTTT

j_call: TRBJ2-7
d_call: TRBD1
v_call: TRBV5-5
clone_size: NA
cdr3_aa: CASSLAAQGQGGYEQYF
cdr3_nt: TGTGCCAGCAGCTTGGCTGCTCAGGGACAGGGGGGCTACGAGCAGTACTTC

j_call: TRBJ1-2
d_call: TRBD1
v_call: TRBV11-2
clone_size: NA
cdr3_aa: CATSGTGGFGYTF
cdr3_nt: TGTGCCACCTCCGGGACAGGGGGCTTTGGCTACACCTTC

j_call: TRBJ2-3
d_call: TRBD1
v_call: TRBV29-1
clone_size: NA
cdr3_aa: CSVGTGGTDTQYF
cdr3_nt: TGCAGCGTGGGGACAGGGGGCACAGATACGCAGTATTTT

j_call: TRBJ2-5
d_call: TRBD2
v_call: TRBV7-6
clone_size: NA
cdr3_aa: CASSLGTSGGQQETQYF
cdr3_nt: TGTGCCAGCAGCCTTGGGACTAGCGGGGGCCAGCAAGAGACCCAGTACTTC

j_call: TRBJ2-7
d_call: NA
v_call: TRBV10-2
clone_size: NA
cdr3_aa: CASSAGLQTTYEQYF
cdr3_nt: TGCGCCAGCAGTGCGGGACTCCAAACTACCTACGAGCAGTACTTC

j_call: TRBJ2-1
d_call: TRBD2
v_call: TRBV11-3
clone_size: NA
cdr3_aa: CASSLERGAGGLNEQFF
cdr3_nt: TGTGCCAGCAGCTTAGAAAGGGGAGCGGGGGGGCTTAATGAGCAGTTCTTC

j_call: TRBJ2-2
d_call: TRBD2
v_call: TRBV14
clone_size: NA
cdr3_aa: CASSQSTSGGSGELFF
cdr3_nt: TGTGCCAGCAGCCAGTCTACTAGCGGGGGGTCCGGGGAGCTGTTTTTT

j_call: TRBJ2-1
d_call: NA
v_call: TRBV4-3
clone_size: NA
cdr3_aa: CASSPMGSYNEQFF
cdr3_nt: TGCGCCAGCAGCCCGATGGGGTCCTACAATGAGCAGTTCTTC

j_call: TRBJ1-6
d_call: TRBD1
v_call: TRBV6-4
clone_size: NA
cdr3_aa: CASKPGQANSPLHF
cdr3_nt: TGTGCCAGCAAACCGGGACAGGCGAATTCACCCCTCCACTTT

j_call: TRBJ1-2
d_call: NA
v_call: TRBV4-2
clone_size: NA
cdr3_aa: CASSQDEGVYGYTF
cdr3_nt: TGTGCCAGCAGCCAAGATGAGGGCGTTTATGGCTACACCTTC

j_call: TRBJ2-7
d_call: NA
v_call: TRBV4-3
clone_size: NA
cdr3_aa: CASSQERGSPYEQYF
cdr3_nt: TGCGCCAGCAGCCAAGAAAGAGGGAGCCCCTACGAGCAGTACTTC